The TCR beta chain under discussion was sequenced for a study of shared clonotypes between healthy human individuals (dated by TCRdb to the early 2020s). Regarding the complete study: Three men and two women, aged 18 to 49 years, made up the cohort. For each donor, CD4 naive and CD4 memory were each given three plates, CD8 naive was given two plates, and CD8 memory was given one plate. The study deeply sequenced blood TCR repertoires of several healthy adults to estimate repertoire size and the extent of clonotype sharing between individuals. To increase sequencing depth and limit assay-specific biases, different laboratories used diverse techniques to prepare libraries and sequence TCR repertoires. Leukapheresis yielded between about 0.94 and 10 billion PBMCs per donor. Overall study results and their limits: Pairwise subsampling indicated that sequencing depth was expected to affect the degree of clonotype sharing among donors. Because the study included a small number of donors, the genetic and exposure-history diversity represented was limited. When several donors were compared, the shared fraction of clonotypes was roughly 5% for naive CD4, approximately 3.3% for naive CD8, roughly 2.5% for memory CD4, and 0.35% to 0.4% for memory CD8. Incomplete sequencing was indicated by rarefaction of sorted-subset datasets, despite the large sequencing depth. Compared with non-shared clonotypes, the clonotypes found in all four sorted-subset donors had higher generation probabilities. Estimated clonotype richness was generally larger for naive than for memory subsets. Sampling was restricted to blood, and TCR repertoires in tissues likely differ from the TCR repertoires found in blood.

TCR CDR3 regions were amplified from genomic DNA by multiplex PCR using the deep immunoSEQ assay. For each cell subset, the extracted genomic DNA was distributed evenly across all wells of several immunoSEQ 96-well plates, and each plate served as one replicate. For sorted subsets, 200 ng of genomic DNA, equivalent to roughly 30,000 T cell genomes, went into each replicate PCR. Purified libraries were measured with a Qubit 3.0 fluorometer, size-checked on a Bioanalyzer 2100, and measured again with the KAPA Library Quantification kit. Every immunoSEQ 96-well plate was sequenced on a dedicated single-read 150-cycle Illumina NextSeq 550 flow cell. The paper's data handling went like this. Because the immunoSEQ output included only junctional sequences and no quality scores, the filtering could not be the same as the filtering used for full-length reads. To assign V/J genes and CDR3, sequences were annotated using PyIR, a Python wrapper for IgBLAST v1.9, with IMGT germline references. Any read was removed if the V/J assignment was weak (E-value above 1e-6), the CDR3 was missing, or the read contained stop codons, out-of-frame junctions, or ambiguous translated residues. V3J clonotypes were defined as sequences sharing the same inferred V gene, J gene, and CDR3 amino acid sequence. Percentage overlap between repertoires was calculated by dividing the number of shared unique clonotypes by the size of the smaller repertoire. Richness of each repertoire was evaluated using RTK rarefaction, the Chao1 estimator, and Recon v2.1 estimates of unobserved clonotypes. Generation probabilities for all TCRbeta clonotypes obtained by the gDNA method from a handful of donors were computed using OLGA. The table was pulled from immuneACCESS by TCRdb, which kept in-frame rearrangements only. Such tables lose some clones; where checked, under half of the loss comes from unresolved V genes, and the rest has no known cause. The V and J calls and the clone size are those of that table, but D and trimming were determined from the DNA. Across this sample there are around 2,000,000 clones, with roughly 95% seen only once. Around 1.1% of the sample belongs to the ten largest clones.

From the germline V gene, CDR1 is MNHNS and CDR2 is SASEGT. Compared with germline, V lacks 2 bases and J lacks 2 bases; bases without a gene match: 6. The CDR3 goes from the cysteine to the phenylalanine over 17 residues. Only the CDR3 part of the read is kept: 51 bases, read in frame from the first base. For the CD8 naive samples, CD45RO-negative cells were positively selected for CCR7, yielding a CD45RA+CCR7+ population from which TemRA cells were excluded. Healthy HIV-negative adults with no recently reported acute infections or vaccinations were included as donors. Only Caucasian adults living in Nashville, Tennessee, USA were represented among the donors. Blood was obtained by leukapheresis, after which PBMCs were separated by Ficoll-Histopaque density gradient centrifugation and cryopreserved in liquid nitrogen vapor phase. Analytical flow cytometry was used to check the purity and quantity of each magnetically sorted T cell population. From each sorted fraction, genomic DNA was isolated and quantified by UV absorbance on a Nanodrop 2000c.

Points on this clone: Its antigen has not been determined. Per-base quality was not reported, and no clone a single base away is much larger than it.

Specimen: naive CD8+ T cells sorted from blood. This sample's cell subset or site label indicates: CD45RA+CCR7+. The clonotype originates from a man between 18 and 29 years old in good health. The chain joins TRBV6-1 to TRBJ2-1; 10 bases in between match TRBD2. The encoded CDR3 is CASSESSGGFAYNEQFF. The bases are TGTGCCAGCAGTGAAAGTAGCGGGGGGTTCGCCTACAATGAGCAGTTCTTC.